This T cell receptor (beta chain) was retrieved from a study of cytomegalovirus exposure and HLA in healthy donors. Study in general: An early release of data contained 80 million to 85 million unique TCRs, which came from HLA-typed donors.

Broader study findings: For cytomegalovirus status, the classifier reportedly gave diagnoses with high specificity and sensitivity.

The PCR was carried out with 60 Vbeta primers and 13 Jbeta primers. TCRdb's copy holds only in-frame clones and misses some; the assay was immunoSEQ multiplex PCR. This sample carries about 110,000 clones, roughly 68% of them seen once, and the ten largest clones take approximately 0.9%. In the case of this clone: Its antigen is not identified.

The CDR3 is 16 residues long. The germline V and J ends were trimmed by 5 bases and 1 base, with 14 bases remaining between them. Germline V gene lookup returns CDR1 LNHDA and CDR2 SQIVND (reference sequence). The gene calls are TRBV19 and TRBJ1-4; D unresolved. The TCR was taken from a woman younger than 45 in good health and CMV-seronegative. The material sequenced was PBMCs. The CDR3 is CASSFHSAGTNEKLFF. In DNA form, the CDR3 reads TGTGCCAGTAGTTTTCATTCCGCCGGAACTAATGAAAAACTGTTTTTT.